The next 30 T cell receptor beta chains were all read from a single sample in a study of shared clonotypes between healthy human individuals. The protocol was immunoSEQ multiplex PCR, while the TCRdb copy is restricted to in-frame clones and leaves out a portion. The table lists under 1,100,000 clones, under 80% of them singletons, with around 1.4% in the top ten. Source material: memory CD4+ T cells sorted from blood. Indicated subset: CD45RA-negative fraction. The receptors derive from a man aged 18 to 29 in good health.

This clone was counted only a few times. The chain employs TRBV29-1 and TRBJ1-1; D gene uncertain. Trimming shortened V by 4 bases and J by 7 bases, and 10 bases separated the two germline ends. Germline V gene lookup returns CDR1 SQVTM and CDR2 ANQGSEA. This CDR3 has 11 amino acids. CDR3 sequence reads: CSVGGEGEAFF. CDR3 sequence (DNA): TGCAGCGTTGGCGGGGAGGGTGAAGCTTTCTTT.

This clone was detected many times. The V gene is TRBV6-6, the J gene TRBJ2-2; 10 nucleotides match TRBD2. The trim removed 2 bases at V and 2 bases at J, leaving 2 bases unmatched. CDR1 is MNHNY and CDR2 is SVGAGI in the germline V gene (reference sequence). The CDR3 totals 16 residues. Here the CDR3 reads CASSYRLAGNTGELFF. CDR3 nucleotide sequence: TGTGCCAGCAGTTACCGACTAGCGGGCAACACCGGGGAGCTGTTTTTT.

This clone was detected only once. This rearrangement joins TRBV7-9 to TRBJ2-1; weak D call: TRBD2 (6 bases). The length of the CDR3 is 16 residues. CDR1 SEHNR and CDR2 FQNEAQ come from the germline V gene (reference sequence). Trimming shortened V by 1 base and J by 6 bases, and 16 bases separated the two germline ends. CDR3: CASSLDYPTSGNEQFF. The CDR3 DNA reads as TGTGCCAGCAGCTTAGACTACCCGACTAGTGGCAATGAGCAGTTCTTC.

V and J are TRBV5-4 and TRBJ2-7, with 8 bases lining up with TRBD2. Germline CDR1 SGHNT, CDR2 YYREEE (reference sequence). CDR3 length equals 15 residues. V lost 5 bases and J lost 3; bases outside the gene matches: 10. The CDR3 bases are TGTGCCAGCAGTCAACCCAGCGGGAGTTTCTACGAGCAGTACTTC. This translates into CASSQPSGSFYEQYF.

V is TRBV5-5 and J is TRBJ1-2; tentatively, D is TRBD1 (5 bases). CDR1 SGHKS and CDR2 YYEKEE come from the germline V gene (reference sequence). The CDR3 has 15 amino acids. V was cut by 1 base and J by 5 bases, with 15 bases left in between. Here the CDR3 DNA reads TGTGCCAGCAGCTTGCCCGGCAAGCCAGGGTATGGCTACACCTTC. This gives the protein CASSLPGKPGYGYTF. The whole variable domain, remainder taken from reference TRBV5-5 and TRBJ1-2, is DAGVTQSPTHLIKTRGQQVTLRCSPISGHKSVSWYQQVLGQGPQFIFQYYEKEERGRGNFPDRFSARQFPNYSSELNVNALLLGDSALYLCASSLPGKPGYGYTFGSGTRLTVV.

The gene calls are TRBV9 and TRBJ1-2; no reliable D call. V lost 4 bases to trimming and J lost 9 bases, with 19 bases between them. Germline V gene data show CDR1 as SGDLS and CDR2 as YYNGEE. This CDR3 is 14 amino acids long. The CDR3 DNA reads TGTGCCAGCAGCCCCCAATCGACCACCTTTAGCTACACCTTC. This gives the protein CASSPQSTTFSYTF.

This clone was counted a single time. The J gene is TRBJ2-3, the V gene TRBV29-1, with 7 bases aligning to TRBD2. The CDR3 runs to 13 residues. Germline loops: CDR1 SQVTM, CDR2 ANQGSEA. The junction had 8 bases not matched to a gene; V was cut back by 6 bases and J by 5 bases. CDR3 sequence (DNA): TGCAGCGTCCTACCCTTAGCGGGAGATACGCAGTATTTT. Residues: CSVLPLAGDTQYF.

V usage is TRBV30 and J usage is TRBJ1-3, with a possible D match to TRBD1 (5 bases). Trimming removed 5 bases at V and 2 bases at J, with 13 bases between. CDR3 size: 14 residues. Germline-derived CDR1 and CDR2 are GTSNPN and SVGIG (reference sequence). CDR3 bases: TGTGCCTGGGGGAGGGGTACTGCTGGAAACACCATATATTTT. It yields the protein CAWGRGTAGNTIYF.

The rearrangement joins TRBV5-1 to TRBJ2-3; 9 nucleotides agree with TRBD2. CDR3 length equals 13 residues. The J segment lost 6 bases and the V segment lost 4 bases, leaving 3 bases of the junction unmatched. Per the germline V gene, CDR1 is SGHRS and CDR2 is YFSETQ. The CDR3 bases are TGCGCCAGCAGCACACTAGCGGGCGATACGCAGTATTTT. Translated: CASSTLAGDTQYF.

The chain uses TRBV10-1 and TRBJ2-5; 10 bases align to TRBD2. The length of the CDR3 is 16 residues. Germline V lookup: CDR1 WNHNN, CDR2 SYGVQD (reference sequence). Trimming removed 2 bases from V and 0 bases from J; junction bases left unmatched: 3. The CDR3 bases are TGCGCCAGCAGTGAGGGACTAGCGGCCCACCAAGAGACCCAGTACTTC. Translation gives CASSEGLAAHQETQYF.

In DNA, the CDR3 is TGTGCCAGTAGTATGGAAGGGAAGTATAGCAATCAGCCCCAGCATTTT. This sequence encodes CASSMEGKYSNQPQHF. V usage is TRBV19 and J usage is TRBJ1-5, with no clear D. The CDR3 is made up of 16 amino acids. V dropped 3 bases and J dropped 0 bases, with 12 bases sitting between them. Germline assignment: CDR1 LNHDA and CDR2 SQIVND (reference sequence). The full variable domain, in which reference TRBV19 and TRBJ1-5 provide the parts outside the CDR3, is DGGITQSPKYLFRKEGQNVTLSCEQNLNHDAMYWYRQDPGQGLRLIYYSQIVNDFQKGDIAEGYSVSREKKESFPLTVTSAQKNPTAFYLCASSMEGKYSNQPQHFGDGTRLSIL.

The V call is TRBV5-6, the J call TRBJ1-2, with TRBD1 matching 9 bases. Germline V lookup: CDR1 SGHDT, CDR2 YYEEEE. V dropped 4 bases and J dropped 8; count of bases not matched to a gene: 15. The CDR3 has 16 amino acids. CDR3 residues: CASSPPRGQGMGGYTF. The DNA for the CDR3 is TGTGCCAGCAGCCCCCCCCGGGGACAGGGAATGGGCGGCTACACCTTC.

V usage is TRBV25-1 and J usage is TRBJ2-1, with 11 bases fitting TRBD2. J gave up 7 bases and V 6 bases, and 11 bases lay outside the gene matches. The CDR3 length is 16 residues. Germline V lookup: CDR1 MGHDK, CDR2 SYGVNS. CDR3 DNA: TGTGCCAGCAGCCCTCTCGTAGCGGGAGGGCGGAATGAGCAGTTCTTC. This codes for CASSPLVAGGRNEQFF.

This clone was detected once. The chain has TRBV6-1 and TRBJ1-1, with 7 bases aligning to TRBD1. CDR1 and CDR2 (germline): MNHNS, SASEGT. This CDR3 is built from 13 residues. V shed 0 bases and J 9 bases; nucleotides not matched to a gene: 4. The CDR3 coding sequence is TGTGCCAGCAGTGAAGCGAGACAGGGCAAAGCTTTCTTT. This gives the protein CASSEARQGKAFF.

The CDR3 here is CASSPDRGFGNTIYF. CDR3 DNA sequence: TGTGCCAGCAGCCCGGACAGGGGGTTTGGAAACACCATATATTTT. The chain recombines TRBV5-6 with TRBJ1-3; 10 nucleotides line up with TRBD1. The V gene's germline CDR1 is SGHDT and CDR2 YYEEEE. V shed 4 bases, J shed 3 bases, and the junction held 4 bases outside the gene matches. The CDR3 runs 15 residues.

The chain combines TRBV19 with TRBJ2-3; TRBD2 agrees at 11 bases. Germline values: CDR1 LNHDA, CDR2 SQIVND (reference sequence). This CDR3 has 15 residues. V was pared by 3 bases and J by 4 bases, with 3 bases of the junction left unmatched. Here the CDR3 reads CASSITSGSPDTQYF. The DNA for the CDR3 is TGTGCCAGTAGTATCACTAGCGGGAGCCCAGATACGCAGTATTTT.

The count of this clone is one. The chain employs TRBV11-3 and TRBJ2-1, with TRBD2 as a possible D gene (7 bases). Between the trimmed V and J ends, which lost 3 bases and 9 bases, there was a span of 12 bases. Germline values: CDR1 SGHNT, CDR2 YENEEA. This CDR3 has 13 residues. This CDR3 is CASSLEGGTEQFF. As DNA, the CDR3 is TGTGCCAGCAGCTTGGAGGGGGGGACTGAGCAGTTCTTC.

This chain links TRBV4-1 with TRBJ1-2; TRBD1 aligns across 8 bases. Germline loops: CDR1 MGHRA, CDR2 YSYEKL. The CDR3 length is 14 residues. V shed 4 bases and J 8 bases; nucleotides not matched to a gene: 9. The CDR3 region is CASSPMDRARGYTF. CDR3 DNA sequence: TGCGCCAGCAGCCCGATGGACAGGGCACGGGGCTACACCTTC.

V gene TRBV10-1 combines with J gene TRBJ2-3; a weak D match, TRBD2 (5 bases). The V end was cut by 6 bases, the J end by 4 bases, with 11 bases between. This CDR3 is 13 amino acids long. Germline V CDR1 and CDR2: WNHNN, SYGVQD (reference sequence). The CDR3 region is CASSRTRADTQYF. CDR3 bases: TGCGCCAGCAGCCGAACGAGGGCAGATACGCAGTATTTT.

The rearrangement joins TRBV28 to TRBJ2-2, with 10 nucleotides matching TRBD1. In germline, CDR1 is MDHEN, CDR2 SYDVKM. The CDR3 length is 16 residues. J was trimmed by 6 bases and V by 2 bases; bases with no gene match: 6. The CDR3 region has the DNA TGTGCCAGCAGTTTACTGGGACAGGGGAAGGCCGGGGAGCTGTTTTTT. It is translated as CASSLLGQGKAGELFF.

This clone was counted a few times. The chain carries TRBV15 and TRBJ1-4, with 8 bases lining up with TRBD1. With V trimmed by 1 base and J by 7 bases, 14 bases remained unmatched. This CDR3 spans 18 amino acids. CDR1 and CDR2 (germline): LNHNV, YYDKDF (reference sequence). The CDR3 bases are TGTGCCACCAGCAGAGGGACAGGGAGCGGTACTCCCGTTGAAAAACTGTTTTTT. Translation gives CATSRGTGSGTPVEKLFF.

This sequence joins TRBV27 and TRBJ2-5, with no clear D. V was trimmed by 3 bases and J by 2 bases, leaving 13 bases between them. The CDR3 totals 15 residues. CDR1 is MNHEY and CDR2 is SMNVEV in the germline V gene (reference sequence). Here the CDR3 reads CASSFLSGNQETQYF. The CDR3 nucleotides are TGTGCCAGCAGTTTCCTCTCGGGCAATCAAGAGACCCAGTACTTC.

This clone was detected only once. The chain combines TRBV6-5 with TRBJ2-6, with TRBD2 matching 7 bases. The ends lost 6 bases at V and 5 bases at J; junction bases unmatched: 7. Per the germline V gene, CDR1 is MNHEY and CDR2 is SVGAGI. The CDR3 covers 15 residues. As DNA, the CDR3 is TGTGCCAGCAGCCACAGCGGGGCACGGGCCAACGTCCTGACTTTC. Residues: CASSHSGARANVLTF.

A few counts support this clone. The chain recombines TRBV19 with TRBJ1-3; tentatively, D is TRBD1 (6 bases). CDR1 and CDR2 from the germline V gene are LNHDA and SQIVND (reference sequence). There are 17 residues in the CDR3. V lost 3 bases, J lost 0 bases, and 15 bases lay in between. The CDR3: CASSISDRLLSGNTIYF. Written as DNA, the CDR3 is TGTGCCAGTAGTATTTCCGACAGGCTGCTCTCTGGAAACACCATATATTTT.

The chain has TRBV2 and TRBJ1-6; TRBD1 matches at 10 bases. Germline V lookup: CDR1 SNHLY, CDR2 FYNNEI. The CDR3 consists of 13 residues. V lost 9 bases to trimming and J lost 7 bases; unmatched junction nucleotides: 3. The CDR3 is CARKGQGNSPLHF. The CDR3 DNA reads as TGTGCCAGAAAGGGACAGGGGAATTCACCCCTCCACTTT.

This rearrangement joins TRBV29-1 to TRBJ1-1; 7 positions match TRBD1. This CDR3 has 14 amino acids. The germline V gene has CDR1 SQVTM and CDR2 ANQGSEA. Trimming at V came to 6 bases and at J to 4 bases, leaving 11 bases not matched to a gene. The CDR3 loop reads CSVHQGGFGTEAFF. The CDR3 nucleotides are TGCAGCGTCCACCAGGGGGGGTTTGGCACTGAAGCTTTCTTT. The whole variable domain, remainder taken from reference TRBV29-1 and TRBJ1-1, is SAVISQKPSRDICQRGTSLTIQCQVDSQVTMMFWYRQQPGQSLTLIATANQGSEATYESGFVIDKFPISRPNLTFSTLTVSNMSPEDSSIYLCSVHQGGFGTEAFFGQGTRLTVV.

V usage is TRBV27 and J usage is TRBJ2-7; 12 bases line up with TRBD1. V was clipped by 7 bases and J by 4 bases; unmatched bases: 8. CDR1 and CDR2 from the germline V gene are MNHEY and SMNVEV (reference sequence). CDR3 length equals 15 residues. Here the CDR3 reads CASKRMGQGAYEQYF. In DNA form, the CDR3 reads TGTGCCAGCAAGAGGATGGGACAGGGGGCGTACGAGCAGTACTTC.

Comment on this clone: One junction end does not reproduce the germline sequence, and a read error may be involved. This rearrangement joins TRBV7-9 to TRBJ2-7; D unclear. The germline V gene encodes CDR1 SEHNR and CDR2 FQNEAQ (reference sequence). The length of the CDR3 is 13 residues. The CDR3 region is CASSLGSSCEQYF. DNA of the CDR3: TGTGCCAGCAGCTTAGGCAGCTCCTGCGAGCAGTACTTC. The full variable domain, its missing parts supplied by reference TRBV7-9 and TRBJ2-7, is DTGVSQNPRHKITKRGQNVTFRCDPISEHNRLYWYRQTLGQGPEFLTYFQNEAQLEKSRLLSDRFSAERPKGSFSTLEIQRTEQGDSAMYLCASSLGSSCEQYFGPGTRLTVT.

The CDR3 sequence: CAWRGTGDIQYF. The CDR3 bases are TGTGCCTGGAGAGGAACAGGGGACATTCAGTACTTC. The gene calls are TRBV30 and TRBJ2-4, with 7 bases that match TRBD1. The trim removed 3 bases at V and 8 bases at J, leaving 4 bases unmatched. The CDR3 loop spans 12 amino acids. The germline V gene encodes CDR1 GTSNPN and CDR2 SVGIG (reference sequence). The full variable domain, with the rest looked up from reference TRBV30 and TRBJ2-4, is SQTIHQWPATLVQPVGSPLSLECTVEGTSNPNLYWYRQAAGRGLQLLFYSVGIGQISSEVPQNLSASRPQDRQFILSSKKLLLSDSGFYLCAWRGTGDIQYFGAGTRLSVL.

The chain uses TRBV21-1 and TRBJ2-7; the table assigns TRBD1, which was not confirmed against the DNA. TRBV21-1 is labeled a pseudogene. CDR3 size: 16 residues. This chain's CDR3 is CASSKERTGGEYEQYF. CDR3 sequence (DNA): TGTGCCAGCAGCAAAGAGAGGACAGGAGGTGAATACGAGCAGTACTTC.